These T cell receptor beta chains were read from a single sample in a study of cytomegalovirus exposure and HLA in healthy donors. The method was immunoSEQ multiplex PCR; TCRdb's version includes in-frame clones alone and lacks a portion of them. The sample holds 120,000 or so clones, 80% seen once. The sample consisted of PBMCs. The source of these receptors is a man younger than 40 in good health and CMV-seropositive. Each CDR3 is given with its conserved first and last residue. A D gene is named only where the DNA matches it firmly.

cdr3_aa: CASSPGQPYNEQFF; j_call: TRBJ2-1; v_call: TRBV7-3; d_call: TRBD1
cdr3_aa: CASSYTGAGANVLTF; j_call: TRBJ2-6; v_call: TRBV5-1; d_call: TRBD1
cdr3_aa: CASSLRLAGGRETQYF; j_call: TRBJ2-5; v_call: TRBV7-2; d_call: TRBD2
cdr3_aa: CASSRDRENSPLHF; j_call: TRBJ1-6; v_call: TRBV2; d_call: TRBD1
cdr3_aa: CAISLSPTSYEQYF; j_call: TRBJ2-7; v_call: TRBV10-3; d_call: .
cdr3_aa: CASSTGQTNTEAFF; j_call: TRBJ1-1; v_call: TRBV6-5; d_call: .
cdr3_aa: CASKEQRDSYEQYF; j_call: .; v_call: TRBV10-1; d_call: TRBD2
cdr3_aa: CASSPGQGEMNTEAFF; j_call: TRBJ1-1; v_call: TRBV18; d_call: TRBD1
cdr3_aa: CASRGQAGYNSPLHF; j_call: TRBJ1-6; v_call: TRBV7-9; d_call: TRBD1
cdr3_aa: CSVEDLSSGGANEQFF; j_call: TRBJ2-1; v_call: TRBV29-1; d_call: TRBD2
cdr3_aa: CASSAVGQGAYEQYF; j_call: TRBJ2-7; v_call: TRBV9; d_call: TRBD1
cdr3_aa: CSVEVGPQNTEAFF; j_call: TRBJ1-1; v_call: TRBV29-1; d_call: .
cdr3_aa: CASSEFPPQGTKNIQYF; j_call: TRBJ2-4; v_call: TRBV6-1; d_call: .
cdr3_aa: CASSFDPGRGYTF; j_call: TRBJ1-2; v_call: TRBV5-5; d_call: .
cdr3_aa: CATLGEEGYGYTF; j_call: TRBJ1-2; v_call: TRBV5-1; d_call: .
cdr3_aa: CASNGQGVRNQPQHF; j_call: TRBJ1-5; v_call: TRBV19; d_call: TRBD1
cdr3_aa: CATSRGQAPRETQYF; j_call: TRBJ2-5; v_call: TRBV15; d_call: TRBD1
cdr3_aa: CASSLNTFTEAFF; j_call: TRBJ1-1; v_call: TRBV7-3; d_call: .
cdr3_aa: CASSALAGEAYEQYF; j_call: .; v_call: TRBV14; d_call: TRBD2
cdr3_aa: CASGADREANTGELFF; j_call: TRBJ2-2; v_call: TRBV12-5; d_call: .
cdr3_aa: CASSLRVPRGSLRVTDTQYF; j_call: TRBJ2-3; v_call: TRBV28; d_call: .
cdr3_aa: CASSLVGGIPSYEQYF; j_call: TRBJ2-7; v_call: TRBV27; d_call: .
cdr3_aa: CASGINRANEQFF; j_call: TRBJ2-1; v_call: TRBV28; d_call: .
cdr3_aa: CSVIGQETQYF; j_call: TRBJ2-5; v_call: TRBV29-1; d_call: .
cdr3_aa: CASSYREGDQPQHF; j_call: TRBJ1-5; v_call: TRBV6-5; d_call: .
cdr3_aa: CASRDINGEAFF; j_call: TRBJ1-1; v_call: TRBV6-1; d_call: .
cdr3_aa: CASGQSTQNYGYTF; j_call: TRBJ1-2; v_call: TRBV6-5; d_call: .
cdr3_aa: CASSYSSAGGSDEQFF; j_call: TRBJ2-1; v_call: TRBV6-5; d_call: TRBD2
cdr3_aa: CASSELELLNQPQHF; j_call: TRBJ1-5; v_call: TRBV6-1; d_call: .
cdr3_aa: CASSEERRVLETQYF; j_call: TRBJ2-5; v_call: TRBV6-1; d_call: .
cdr3_aa: CASSPDRGNRDEKLFF; j_call: TRBJ1-4; v_call: TRBV7-8; d_call: TRBD1
cdr3_aa: CASSQDPNQPQHF; j_call: TRBJ1-5; v_call: TRBV4-2; d_call: .
cdr3_aa: CASSRGIAGGFTDTQYF; j_call: TRBJ2-3; v_call: TRBV4-2; d_call: TRBD2
cdr3_aa: CASSPGSAGGIYNEQFF; j_call: TRBJ2-1; v_call: TRBV5-1; d_call: TRBD2
cdr3_aa: CASRLTGTEKLFF; j_call: TRBJ1-4; v_call: TRBV4-1; d_call: .
cdr3_aa: CASSAGAPYNEQFF; j_call: TRBJ2-1; v_call: TRBV6-1; d_call: .
cdr3_aa: CASSQLGTGLGSPLHF; j_call: TRBJ1-6; v_call: TRBV4-1; d_call: TRBD1
cdr3_aa: CASSRTANTEAFF; j_call: TRBJ1-1; v_call: TRBV6-5; d_call: .
cdr3_aa: CASRNRRTATNEKLFF; j_call: TRBJ1-4; v_call: TRBV19; d_call: .
cdr3_aa: CACRRGQGYEQYF; j_call: .; v_call: TRBV6-6; d_call: TRBD1